These 3 T cell receptor beta chains originate from one sample sequenced in a study of cytomegalovirus exposure and HLA in healthy donors. PCR primers comprised 60 Vbeta and 13 Jbeta primers. Clones were sequenced by immunoSEQ multiplex PCR, and TCRdb holds only the in-frame ones, with some missing. Here the sample spans 100,000 to 150,000 clones, more than 15% being singletons. Input material: PBMCs. Receptor source: a female donor in good health and CMV-seropositive.

This clone has only a few counts. The V call is TRBV6-1, the J call TRBJ1-2, with 7 bases identical to TRBD1. CDR1 is MNHNS, CDR2 SASEGT, per germline. The CDR3 is 14 amino acids. The J segment lost 8 bases and the V segment lost 3 bases, leaving 9 bases of the junction unmatched. CDR3 amino acids: CASSEFGTEGGYTF. The CDR3 coding sequence is TGTGCCAGCAGTGAGTTTGGGACAGAAGGCGGCTACACCTTC.

The J gene is TRBJ2-7, the V gene TRBV2; 9 nucleotides match TRBD1. The CDR3 sequence is 15 residues long. Trimming at V came to 4 bases and at J to 3 bases, leaving 7 bases not matched to a gene. Germline V gene data show CDR1 as SNHLY and CDR2 as FYNNEI. Here the CDR3 DNA reads TGTGCCAGCAGTGGGGTATTGGGACAGGGCTACGAGCAGTACTTC. This encodes CASSGVLGQGYEQYF. The full variable domain, completed using reference TRBV2 and TRBJ2-7, is EPEVTQTPSHQVTQMGQEVILRCVPISNHLYFYWYRQILGQKVEFLVSFYNNEISEKSEIFDDQFSVERPDGSNFTLKIRSTKLEDSAMYFCASSGVLGQGYEQYFGPGTRLTVT.

This clone showed up just once. This rearrangement joins TRBV5-1 to TRBJ2-7, with 11 bases fitting TRBD1. Germline V gene lookup returns CDR1 SGHRS and CDR2 YFSETQ. The CDR3 contains 14 residues. The V and J ends lost 4 bases and 3 bases, in that order; junction bases with no gene match: 3. CDR3 loop: CASSTGTGGYEQYF. The CDR3 nucleotides read TGCGCCAGCAGCACCGGGACAGGGGGCTACGAGCAGTACTTC.